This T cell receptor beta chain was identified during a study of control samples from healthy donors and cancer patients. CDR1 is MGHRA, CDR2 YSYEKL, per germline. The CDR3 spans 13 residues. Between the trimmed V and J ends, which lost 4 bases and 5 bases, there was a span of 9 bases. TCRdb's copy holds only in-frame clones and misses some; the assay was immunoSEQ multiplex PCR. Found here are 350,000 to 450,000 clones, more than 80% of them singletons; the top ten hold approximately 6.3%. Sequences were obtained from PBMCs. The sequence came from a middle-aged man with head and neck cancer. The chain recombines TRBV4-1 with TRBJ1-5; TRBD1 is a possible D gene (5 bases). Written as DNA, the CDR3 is TGCGCCAGCAGCCCACAGGATTATCAGCCCCAGCATTTT. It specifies CASSPQDYQPQHF.